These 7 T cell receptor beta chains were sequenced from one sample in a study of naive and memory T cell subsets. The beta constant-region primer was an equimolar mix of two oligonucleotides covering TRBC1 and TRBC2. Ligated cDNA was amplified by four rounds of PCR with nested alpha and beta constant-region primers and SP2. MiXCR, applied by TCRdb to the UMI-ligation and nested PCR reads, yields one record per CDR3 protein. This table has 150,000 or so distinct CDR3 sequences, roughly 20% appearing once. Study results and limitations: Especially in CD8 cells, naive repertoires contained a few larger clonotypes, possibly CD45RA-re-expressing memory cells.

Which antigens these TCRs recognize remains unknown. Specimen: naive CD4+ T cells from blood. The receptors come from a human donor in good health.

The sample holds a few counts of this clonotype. CDR3 nucleotide sequence: TGTGCCAGCTCACCGCTTAGGGTCCAAGAGACCCAGTACTTC. Encoded protein: CASSPLRVQETQYF. The chain carries TRBV18 and TRBJ2-5; D is ambiguous. Germline V CDR1 and CDR2: KGHSH, LQKENI. Deletions cut 3 bases from V and 1 base from J, with 9 bases between. CDR3 length: 14 residues.

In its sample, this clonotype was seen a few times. The DNA of the CDR3 is TGTGCCTGGAGTGGGACCGCCGGCACCCGCAATCAGCCCCAGCATTTT. Translating gives CAWSGTAGTRNQPQHF. The chain carries TRBV30 and TRBJ1-5; no clear D gene. Per the germline V gene, CDR1 is GTSNPN and CDR2 is SVGIG (reference sequence). V dropped 1 base and J dropped 2 bases, with 15 bases sitting between them. The CDR3 consists of 16 residues. Full variable domain (missing parts from reference TRBV30 and TRBJ1-5): SQTIHQWPATLVQPVGSPLSLECTVEGTSNPNLYWYRQAAGRGLQLLFYSVGIGQISSEVPQNLSASRPQDRQFILSSKKLLLSDSGFYLCAWSGTAGTRNQPQHFGDGTRLSIL.

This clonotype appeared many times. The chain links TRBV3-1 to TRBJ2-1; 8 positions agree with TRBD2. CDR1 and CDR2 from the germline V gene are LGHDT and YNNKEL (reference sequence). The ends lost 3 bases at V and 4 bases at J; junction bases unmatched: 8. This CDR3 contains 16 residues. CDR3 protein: CASSHVAGSGYNEQFF. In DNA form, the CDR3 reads TGTGCCAGCAGCCATGTAGCGGGATCCGGATACAATGAGCAGTTCTTC.

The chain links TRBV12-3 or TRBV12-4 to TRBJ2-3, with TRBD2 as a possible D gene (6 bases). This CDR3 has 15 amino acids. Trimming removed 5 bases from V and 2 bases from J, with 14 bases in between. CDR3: CASSPLGSVTDTQYF. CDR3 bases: TGTGCCAGCAGTCCGCTCGGGAGTGTCACAGATACGCAGTATTTT.

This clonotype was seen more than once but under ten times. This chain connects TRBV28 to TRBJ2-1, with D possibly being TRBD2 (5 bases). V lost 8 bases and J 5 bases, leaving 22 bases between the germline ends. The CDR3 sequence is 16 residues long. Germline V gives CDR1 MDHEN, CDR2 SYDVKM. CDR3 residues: CASATRRVLLHNEQFF. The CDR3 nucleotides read TGTGCCAGCGCCACCCGGCGGGTATTACTGCACAATGAGCAGTTCTTC.

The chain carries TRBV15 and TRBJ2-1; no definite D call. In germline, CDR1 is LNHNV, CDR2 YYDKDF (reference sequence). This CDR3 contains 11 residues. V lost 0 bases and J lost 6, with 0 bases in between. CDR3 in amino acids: CATSRDNEQFF. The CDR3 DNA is TGTGCCACCAGCAGAGACAATGAGCAGTTCTTC.

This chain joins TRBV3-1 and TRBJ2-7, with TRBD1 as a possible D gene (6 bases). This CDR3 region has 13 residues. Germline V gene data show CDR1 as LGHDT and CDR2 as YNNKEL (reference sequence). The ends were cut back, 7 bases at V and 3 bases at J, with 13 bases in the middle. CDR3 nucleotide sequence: TGTGCCAGCACCCTCCAGGGGAACTACGAGCAGTACTTC. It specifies CASTLQGNYEQYF.